The clone carrying this T cell receptor (beta chain) was picked up a small number of times. Its antigen is undetermined. This specimen comes from a study of early T cells in non-severe SARS-CoV-2 infection. Overall study: Bulk RNA from unsorted whole blood was sequenced; chains were unpaired.

V dropped 5 bases and J dropped 3; count of bases not matched to a gene: 4. Germline V gene sequence: CDR1 LNHDA, CDR2 SQIVND (reference sequence). The CDR3 extends over 13 amino acids. Study observations and caveats: Missing private and CD4 specificities, VDJdb matching favored anti-spike CD8 responses.

Researchers tagged individual cDNA molecules with unique molecular identifiers. TCRdb re-analysed the 5' RACE reads in MiXCR, keeping a single row per CDR3 protein. Among some 88,000 distinct CDR3 sequences listed, roughly 17% were seen once. V and J are TRBV19 and TRBJ2-7; 7 bases are shared with TRBD1. The material was whole blood, obtained at baseline. The receptor's source is an adult who was a healthcare worker with PCR-confirmed SARS-CoV-2 infection or an uninfected control (not recorded which). CDR3 bases: TGTGCCAGTAGTTTCCGGGACAGCTACGAGCAGTACTTC. Its translation: CASSFRDSYEQYF.